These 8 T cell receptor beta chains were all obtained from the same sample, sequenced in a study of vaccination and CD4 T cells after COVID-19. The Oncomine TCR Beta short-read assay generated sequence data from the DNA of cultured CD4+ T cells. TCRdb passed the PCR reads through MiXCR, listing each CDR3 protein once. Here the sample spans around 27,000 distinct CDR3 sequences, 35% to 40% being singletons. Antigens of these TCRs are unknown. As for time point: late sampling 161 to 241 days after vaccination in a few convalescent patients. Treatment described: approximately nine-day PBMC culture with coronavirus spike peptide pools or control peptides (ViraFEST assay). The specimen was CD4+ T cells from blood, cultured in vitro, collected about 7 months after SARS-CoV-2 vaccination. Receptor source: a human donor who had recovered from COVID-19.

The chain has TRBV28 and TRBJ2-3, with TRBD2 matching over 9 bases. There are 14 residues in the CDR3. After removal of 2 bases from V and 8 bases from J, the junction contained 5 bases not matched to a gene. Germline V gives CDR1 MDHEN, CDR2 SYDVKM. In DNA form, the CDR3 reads TGTGCCAGCAGTTTAGCGGGAGGGCATGCTACGCAGTATTTT. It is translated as CASSLAGGHATQYF. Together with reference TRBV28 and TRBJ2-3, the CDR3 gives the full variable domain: DVKVTQSSRYLVKRTGEKVFLECVQDMDHENMFWYRQDPGLGLRLIYFSYDVKMKEKGDIPEGYSVSREKKERFSLILESASTNQTSMYLCASSLAGGHATQYFGPGTRLTVL.

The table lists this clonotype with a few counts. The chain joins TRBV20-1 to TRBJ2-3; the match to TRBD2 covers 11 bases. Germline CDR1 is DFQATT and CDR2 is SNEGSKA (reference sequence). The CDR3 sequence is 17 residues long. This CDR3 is CSSGTSGLGPEGDTQYF. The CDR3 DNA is TGCAGCTCCGGGACTAGCGGACTTGGGCCAGAGGGAGATACGCAGTATTTT.

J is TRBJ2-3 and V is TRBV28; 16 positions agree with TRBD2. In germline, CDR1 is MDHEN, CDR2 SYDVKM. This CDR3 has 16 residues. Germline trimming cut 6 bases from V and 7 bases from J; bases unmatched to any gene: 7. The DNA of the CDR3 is TGTGCCAGCAGGGGGACTAGCGGGAGGGCCAGGAATACGCAGTATTTT. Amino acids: CASRGTSGRARNTQYF.

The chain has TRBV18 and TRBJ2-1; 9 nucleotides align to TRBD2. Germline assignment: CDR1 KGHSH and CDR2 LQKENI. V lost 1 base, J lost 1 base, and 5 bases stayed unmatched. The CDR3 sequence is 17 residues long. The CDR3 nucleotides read TGTGCCAGCTCACCACGCCCAGCGGGAGGTTCCTACAATGAGCAGTTCTTC. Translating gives CASSPRPAGGSYNEQFF.

The chain's CDR3 is CASHAGGWATQYF. The CDR3 DNA is TGTGCCAGCCACGCCGGCGGGTGGGCGACCCAGTACTTC. The V and J genes are TRBV2 and TRBJ2-5, with D tentatively TRBD2 (5 bases). The CDR3 extends over 13 amino acids. Germline CDR1 is SNHLY and CDR2 is FYNNEI. The V gene lost 8 bases and the J gene lost 7 bases, with 17 bases spanning the gap.

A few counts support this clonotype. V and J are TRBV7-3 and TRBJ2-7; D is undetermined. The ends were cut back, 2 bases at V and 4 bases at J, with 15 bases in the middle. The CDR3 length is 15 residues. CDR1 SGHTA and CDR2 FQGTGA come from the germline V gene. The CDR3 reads CASSLYGVVGYEQYF. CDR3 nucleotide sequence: TGTGCCAGCAGCTTATATGGGGTCGTCGGATACGAGCAGTACTTC. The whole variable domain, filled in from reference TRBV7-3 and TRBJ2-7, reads GAGVSQTPSNKVTEKGKYVELRCDPISGHTALYWYRQSLGQGPEFLIYFQGTGAADDSGLPNDRFFAVRPEGSVSTLKIQRTERGDSAVYLCASSLYGVVGYEQYFGPGTRLTVT.

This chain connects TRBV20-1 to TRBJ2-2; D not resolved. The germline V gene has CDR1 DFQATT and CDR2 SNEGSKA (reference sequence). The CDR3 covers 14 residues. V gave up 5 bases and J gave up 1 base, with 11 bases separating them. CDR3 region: CSAPGPGNTGELFF. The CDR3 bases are TGCAGTGCTCCCGGTCCAGGGAACACCGGGGAGCTGTTTTTT.

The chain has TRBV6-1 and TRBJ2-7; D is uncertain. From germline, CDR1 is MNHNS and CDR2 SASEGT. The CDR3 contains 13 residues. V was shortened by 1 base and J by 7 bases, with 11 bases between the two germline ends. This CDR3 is CASSEGQVLEQYF. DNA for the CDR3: TGTGCCAGCAGTGAAGGTCAGGTCCTGGAGCAGTACTTC.